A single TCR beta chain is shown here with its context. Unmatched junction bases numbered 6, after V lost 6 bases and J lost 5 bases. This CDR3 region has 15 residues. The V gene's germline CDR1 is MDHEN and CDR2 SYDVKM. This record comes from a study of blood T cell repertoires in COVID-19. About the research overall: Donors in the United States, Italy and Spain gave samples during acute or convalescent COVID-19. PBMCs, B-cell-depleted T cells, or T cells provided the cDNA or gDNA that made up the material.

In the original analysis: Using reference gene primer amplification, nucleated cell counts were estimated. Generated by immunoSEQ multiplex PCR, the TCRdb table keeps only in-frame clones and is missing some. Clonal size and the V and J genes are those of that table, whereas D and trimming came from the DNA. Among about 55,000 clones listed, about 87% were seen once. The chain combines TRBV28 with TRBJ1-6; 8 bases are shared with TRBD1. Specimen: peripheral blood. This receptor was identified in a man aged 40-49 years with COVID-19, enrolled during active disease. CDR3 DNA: TGTGCCAGCAGAGTACCGGACAGGGATAATTCACCCCTCCACTTT. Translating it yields CASRVPDRDNSPLHF.